The clone carrying this T cell receptor (beta chain) came up a few times. Its antigen is as yet unknown. The V and J ends lost 0 bases and 9 bases respectively, with 8 bases between them. From germline, CDR1 is KGHDR and CDR2 SFDVKD. The CDR3 is made up of 14 amino acids. This sample is part of a study of CD8 T cells in ankylosing spondylitis. Study findings and constraints: Disease-associated clones were CD8+ and fairly uncommon in peripheral blood. About 8 highly homologous variants made up a TCR beta motif that seemed to typify ankylosing spondylitis blood.

TCRdb re-analysed the 5' RACE reads in MiXCR, keeping a single row per CDR3 protein. The sample gives over 600,000 distinct CDR3 sequences, around a fifth of which show up once; approximately 18% is in the top ten. The sample comprised blood, either unsorted or a sorted T cell fraction (not recorded which). The source is a male donor with ankylosing spondylitis. This chain connects TRBV24-1 to TRBJ1-6, with unresolved D. The CDR3 sequence is CATSDLVPGSPLHF. The CDR3 DNA is TGTGCCACCAGTGATTTGGTTCCGGGTTCACCCCTCCACTTT.